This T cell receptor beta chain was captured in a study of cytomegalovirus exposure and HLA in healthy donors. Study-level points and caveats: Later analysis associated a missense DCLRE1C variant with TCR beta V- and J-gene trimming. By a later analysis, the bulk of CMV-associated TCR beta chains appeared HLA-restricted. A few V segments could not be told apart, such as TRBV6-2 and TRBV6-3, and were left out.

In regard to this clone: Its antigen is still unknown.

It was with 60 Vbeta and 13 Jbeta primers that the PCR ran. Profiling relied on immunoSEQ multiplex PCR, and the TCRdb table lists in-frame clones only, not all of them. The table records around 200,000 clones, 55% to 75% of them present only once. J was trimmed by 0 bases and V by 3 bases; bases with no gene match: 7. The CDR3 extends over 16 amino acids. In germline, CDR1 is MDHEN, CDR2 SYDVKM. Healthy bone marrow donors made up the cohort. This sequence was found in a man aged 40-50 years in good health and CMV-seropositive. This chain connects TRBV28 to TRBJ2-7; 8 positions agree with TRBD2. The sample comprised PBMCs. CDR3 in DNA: TGTGCCAGCAGTTTTTCCGGACTAGCAGACTCCTACGAGCAGTACTTC. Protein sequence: CASSFSGLADSYEQYF.